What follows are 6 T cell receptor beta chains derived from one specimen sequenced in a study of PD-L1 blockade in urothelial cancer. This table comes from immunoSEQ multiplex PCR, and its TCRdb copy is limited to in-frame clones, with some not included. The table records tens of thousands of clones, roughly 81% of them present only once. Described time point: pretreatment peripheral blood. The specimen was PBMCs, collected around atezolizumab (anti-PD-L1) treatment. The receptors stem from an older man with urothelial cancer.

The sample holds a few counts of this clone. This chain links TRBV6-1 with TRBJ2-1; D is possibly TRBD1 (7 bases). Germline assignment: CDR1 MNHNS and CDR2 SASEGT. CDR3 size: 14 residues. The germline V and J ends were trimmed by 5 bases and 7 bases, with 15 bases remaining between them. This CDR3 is CASSWSGGNNEQFF. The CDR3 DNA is TGTGCCAGCAGTTGGTCAGGGGGGAATAATGAGCAGTTCTTC.

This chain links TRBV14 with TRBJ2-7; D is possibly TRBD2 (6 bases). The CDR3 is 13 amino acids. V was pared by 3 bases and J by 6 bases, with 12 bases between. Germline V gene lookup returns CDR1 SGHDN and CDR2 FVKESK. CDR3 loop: CASSHSGGSEQYF. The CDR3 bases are TGTGCCAGCAGCCATTCCGGAGGGTCCGAGCAGTACTTC.

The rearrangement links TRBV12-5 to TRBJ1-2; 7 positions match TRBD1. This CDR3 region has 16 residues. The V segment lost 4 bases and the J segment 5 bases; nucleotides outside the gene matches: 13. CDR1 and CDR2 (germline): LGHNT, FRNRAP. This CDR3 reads CASGSDSLRDSYGYTF. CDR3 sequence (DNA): TGTGCTAGTGGTTCCGATTCCCTTCGGGACAGTTATGGCTACACCTTC.

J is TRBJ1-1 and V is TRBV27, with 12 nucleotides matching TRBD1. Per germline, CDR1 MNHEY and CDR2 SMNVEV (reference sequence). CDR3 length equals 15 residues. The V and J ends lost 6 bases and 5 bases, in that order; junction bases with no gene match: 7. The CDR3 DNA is TGTGCCAGCAGCCTGGGACAGGGGGCGCTTACTGAAGCTTTCTTT. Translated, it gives CASSLGQGALTEAFF.

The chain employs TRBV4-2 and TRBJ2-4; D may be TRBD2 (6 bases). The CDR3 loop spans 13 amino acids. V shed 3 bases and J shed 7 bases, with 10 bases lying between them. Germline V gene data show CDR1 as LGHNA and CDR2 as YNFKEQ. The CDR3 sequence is CASSQSRGNIQYF. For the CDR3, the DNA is TGTGCCAGCAGCCAGAGTCGGGGGAACATTCAGTACTTC.

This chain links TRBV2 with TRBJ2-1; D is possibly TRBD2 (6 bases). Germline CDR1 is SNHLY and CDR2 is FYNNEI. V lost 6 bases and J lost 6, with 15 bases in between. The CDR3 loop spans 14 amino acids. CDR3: CASSRDLGSNEQFF. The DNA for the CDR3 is TGTGCCAGCAGCAGGGACTTAGGTAGCAATGAGCAGTTCTTC.